Presented here are 20 T cell receptor beta chains from one specimen sequenced in a study of a mutant IDH1 vaccine in newly diagnosed glioma. Their specific antigens are unknown. Produced via immunoSEQ multiplex PCR; TCRdb's table is partial and in-frame only. In the table there are about 32,000 clones, 60% to 85% of which are singletons. Sample time point: week 35, safety follow-up. The vaccine gave 300 ug of a 20-mer mutant IDH1 peptide subcutaneously per dose. The sample in question was PBMCs, obtained from a glioma patient whose treatment included an IDH1 peptide vaccine. The receptors shown here come from a woman in her twenties or thirties with glioma. Some clones in this sample may be carry-over from other donors' samples.

The chain employs TRBV19 and TRBJ2-7; weak D call: TRBD2 (6 bases). Trimming stripped 5 bases from V and 2 bases from J, with 19 bases between. This CDR3 contains 16 residues. Germline lookup yields CDR1 LNHDA and CDR2 SQIVND (reference sequence). In DNA form, the CDR3 reads TGTGCCAGTAGTCAACGGGACTCCCACCGGGCCTACGAGCAGTACTTC. This gives the protein CASSQRDSHRAYEQYF.

This clone was counted a few times. The chain is built from TRBV20-1 and TRBJ2-7; maybe TRBD1 (6 bases). Trimming removed 4 bases at V and 5 bases at J, with 9 bases between. This CDR3 has 11 amino acids. Germline V gene data show CDR1 as DFQATT and CDR2 as SNEGSKA (reference sequence). CDR3 sequence: CSATTGNEQYF. CDR3 DNA sequence: TGCAGTGCTACAACAGGGAACGAGCAGTACTTC.

The genes are TRBV7-9 and TRBJ2-5; 10 nucleotides agree with TRBD2. V shed 1 base, J shed 1 base, and the junction held 3 bases outside the gene matches. This CDR3 comprises 16 residues. Germline CDR1 SEHNR, CDR2 FQNEAQ (reference sequence). The CDR3 nucleotides are TGTGCCAGCAGCTTAGACGGACTAGCGGTCCAAGAGACCCAGTACTTC. Its protein product is CASSLDGLAVQETQYF.

This chain connects TRBV30 to TRBJ2-1; a weak D match, TRBD1 (5 bases). Germline V gene data show CDR1 as GTSNPN and CDR2 as SVGIG (reference sequence). The germline V and J ends were trimmed by 1 base and 9 bases, with 10 bases remaining between them. The CDR3 contains 12 residues. In nucleotides, the CDR3 is TGTGCCTGGAGTGCCCTTAGGGGTGAGCAGTTCTTC. It codes for CAWSALRGEQFF. Full variable domain (outside the CDR3, taken from reference TRBV30 and TRBJ2-1): SQTIHQWPATLVQPVGSPLSLECTVEGTSNPNLYWYRQAAGRGLQLLFYSVGIGQISSEVPQNLSASRPQDRQFILSSKKLLLSDSGFYLCAWSALRGEQFFGPGTRLTVL.

The chain joins TRBV30 to TRBJ2-4, with D possibly being TRBD1 or TRBD2 (5 bases each). The V gene lost 2 bases and the J gene lost 12 bases, with 11 bases spanning the gap. Germline loops: CDR1 GTSNPN, CDR2 SVGIG (reference sequence). There are 11 residues in the CDR3. The CDR3 region has the DNA TGTGCCTGGAGTTCCCGGGACGCTCAGTACTTC. This sequence encodes CAWSSRDAQYF.

The CDR3 sequence is CASRPSGFSGANVLTF. The CDR3 DNA reads TGTGCCAGCAGGCCTAGCGGGTTCTCTGGGGCCAACGTCCTGACTTTC. The chain carries TRBV13 and TRBJ2-6; TRBD2 matches 8 bases. The CDR3 spans 16 residues. In germline, CDR1 is PRHDT, CDR2 FYEKMQ (reference sequence). Trimming at V came to 6 bases and at J to 0 bases, leaving 4 bases not matched to a gene.

The chain employs TRBV7-9 and TRBJ2-3; D assignment may be TRBD1 or TRBD2 (5 bases each). V dropped 7 bases and J dropped 10 bases, with 12 bases sitting between them. This CDR3 contains 11 residues. Looked up from germline, CDR1 is SEHNR and CDR2 is FQNEAQ (reference sequence). The CDR3 DNA sequence: TGTGCCAGCAATACCCAGGGACCGCAGTATTTT. As protein: CASNTQGPQYF.

The chain employs TRBV9 and TRBJ2-3; D may correspond to TRBD1 or TRBD2 (5 bases each). The germline V and J ends were trimmed by 0 bases and 4 bases, with 12 bases remaining between them. Germline V CDR1 and CDR2: SGDLS, YYNGEE. This CDR3 is 15 amino acids long. CDR3 in amino acids: CASSVVGGVPDTQYF. DNA for the CDR3: TGTGCCAGCAGCGTAGTTGGGGGAGTGCCAGATACGCAGTATTTT.

The genes are TRBV4-2 and TRBJ2-7; 9 bases are a match to TRBD2. Germline-derived CDR1 and CDR2 are LGHNA and YNFKEQ. This CDR3 contains 15 residues. The J segment lost 4 bases and the V segment lost 0 bases, leaving 4 bases of the junction unmatched. CDR3 region: CASSQEGSGRYEQYF. For the CDR3, the DNA is TGTGCCAGCAGCCAAGAGGGTAGCGGGAGATACGAGCAGTACTTC.

This rearrangement joins TRBV2 to TRBJ2-7; 10 positions agree with TRBD2. This CDR3 spans 15 amino acids. Germline CDR1 SNHLY, CDR2 FYNNEI. With 3 bases clipped from V and 2 bases from J, the junction kept 4 bases outside the gene matches. DNA for the CDR3: TGTGCCAGCAGTGACCTAGCGGGAGAAACCTACGAGCAGTACTTC. Translation gives CASSDLAGETYEQYF.

This clone was seen once. V usage is TRBV5-4 and J usage is TRBJ2-1; 8 nucleotides agree with TRBD2. CDR1 is SGHNT, CDR2 YYREEE, per germline (reference sequence). The CDR3 runs to 15 residues. V lost 5 bases and J lost 1; bases outside the gene matches: 5. The CDR3, as DNA: TGTGCCAGCAGTTTTAAGCGGGAGTCCTACAATGAGCAGTTCTTC. It yields the protein CASSFKRESYNEQFF.

This chain uses TRBV5-1 with TRBJ1-5; tentatively, D is TRBD1 (5 bases). The CDR3 consists of 15 residues. Per the germline V gene, CDR1 is SGHRS and CDR2 is YFSETQ. V was trimmed by 0 bases and J by 0 bases, leaving 7 bases between them. The CDR3 spells CASSLAGNSNQPQHF. DNA of the CDR3: TGCGCCAGCAGCTTGGCAGGGAATAGCAATCAGCCCCAGCATTTT.

The V and J genes are TRBV30 and TRBJ2-5, with 9 bases that match TRBD2. Germline V CDR1 and CDR2: GTSNPN, SVGIG (reference sequence). CDR3 size: 12 residues. V gave up 4 bases and J gave up 4 bases; unmatched junction bases: 1. The CDR3 sequence: CAWTSGTETQYF. The CDR3 DNA reads TGTGCCTGGACTAGCGGGACAGAGACCCAGTACTTC.

CDR3 loop: CASSPIHSENTEAFF. The CDR3 DNA sequence: TGCGCCAGCAGCCCAATTCACTCCGAGAACACTGAAGCTTTCTTT. The genes are TRBV4-1 and TRBJ1-1; D not certain. The CDR3 spans 15 residues. The V gene lost 4 bases and the J gene lost 1 base, with 13 bases spanning the gap. The germline CDR1 and CDR2 sequences are MGHRA and YSYEKL.

This clone was recorded a few times. The chain carries TRBV9 and TRBJ2-7; 8 bases agree with TRBD2. The V gene's germline CDR1 is SGDLS and CDR2 YYNGEE. This CDR3 region has 15 residues. With 0 bases clipped from V and 0 bases from J, the junction kept 2 bases outside the gene matches. DNA of the CDR3: TGTGCCAGCAGCGTAGGCGGGAGGACCTCCTACGAGCAGTACTTC. Encoded protein: CASSVGGRTSYEQYF.

The genes are TRBV6-5 and TRBJ1-5; 7 bases line up with TRBD1. Germline V CDR1 and CDR2: MNHEY, SVGAGI. This CDR3 contains 16 residues. Germline trimming cut 4 bases from V and 6 bases from J; bases unmatched to any gene: 12. For the CDR3, the DNA is TGTGCCAGCAGTTTAGTGACAGGGCTCCGCCCTCAGCCCCAGCATTTT. It codes for CASSLVTGLRPQPQHF.

The chain carries TRBV5-4 and TRBJ2-5, with D maybe TRBD1 (6 bases). Per the germline V gene, CDR1 is SGHNT and CDR2 is YYREEE (reference sequence). V lost 4 bases and J lost 5, with 15 bases in between. This CDR3 has 14 amino acids. For the CDR3, the DNA is TGTGCCAGCAGCCGTAATGGGGGCCGGGAGACCCAGTACTTC. Translation: CASSRNGGRETQYF.

The V gene is TRBV7-3, the J gene TRBJ2-5; D unclear. This CDR3 is built from 13 residues. The ends were cut back, 1 base at V and 1 base at J, with 4 bases in the middle. Per the germline V gene, CDR1 is SGHTA and CDR2 is FQGTGA. The DNA for the CDR3 is TGTGCCAGCAGCTTAAGGGTCCAAGAGACCCAGTACTTC. This sequence encodes CASSLRVQETQYF.

This chain joins TRBV7-8 and TRBJ1-3; D gene unclear. Germline V lookup: CDR1 SGHVS, CDR2 FQNEAQ. Between the trimmed V and J ends, which lost 5 bases and 0 bases, there was a span of 8 bases. This CDR3 is 14 amino acids long. CDR3 region: CASSLGSSGNTIYF. CDR3 nucleotides: TGTGCCAGCAGCCTGGGAAGCTCTGGAAACACCATATATTTT.

This sequence joins TRBV5-3 and TRBJ1-5; 7 bases fit TRBD1. TRBV5-3 is assigned to the ORF class and has an uncertain function. V lost 4 bases, J lost 5 bases, and 12 bases stayed unmatched. The CDR3 totals 16 residues. The chain's CDR3 is CARSVARGQRDQPQHF. In nucleotides, the CDR3 is TGTGCCAGAAGCGTTGCTAGGGGACAGAGAGATCAGCCCCAGCATTTT.